Listed below are T cell receptor beta chains from one sample, sequenced in a study of CD8 T cells in Susac syndrome. Via MiXCR, TCRdb re-called the immunoSEQ multiplex PCR reads, giving one row per CDR3 protein. The profile covers almost 450,000 distinct CDR3 sequences, with 85% appearing a single time and more than 0.09% taken by the ten largest. The source material was CD8+ T cells from PBMCs. The source is a human donor with multiple sclerosis. Both conserved end residues are part of each CDR3. Each record gives: J gene, V gene, D gene, clone size, CDR3 protein, CDR3 DNA. The D gene is left open where the match is weak. Some rows mark clone size as missing; the rest say once, few, many or name a class of expanded clone.

>TRBJ2-2|TRBV4-1|NA|NA
CASSQVAAELFF
TGCGCCAGCAGCCAAGTCGCAGCTGAGCTGTTTTTT
>TRBJ2-1|TRBV12-3/TRBV12-4|NA|once
CASSLNGGKNEQFF
TGTGCCAGCAGTTTAAATGGGGGGAAGAATGAGCAGTTCTTC
>TRBJ1-1|TRBV30|NA|NA
CACIPWASSGTEAFF
TGTGCCTGCATACCTTGGGCCTCATCGGGCACTGAAGCTTTCTTT
>TRBJ2-1|TRBV10-3|TRBD1|NA
CAIGGQGLSNEQFF
TGTGCCATCGGGGGACAGGGGTTATCTAATGAGCAGTTCTTC
>TRBJ2-7|TRBV11-2|NA|NA
CASSSGTFTYEQYF
TGTGCCAGCAGCTCCGGGACGTTTACCTACGAGCAGTACTTC
>TRBJ2-2|TRBV28|NA|NA
CASSSTSGTGELFF
TGTGCCAGCAGTTCGACTAGTGGCACCGGGGAGCTGTTTTTT
>TRBJ2-1|TRBV11-2|TRBD2|NA
CASSFGTSGGAEGYNEQFF
TGTGCCAGCAGCTTCGGGACTAGCGGGGGGGCGGAGGGTTACAATGAGCAGTTCTTC
>TRBJ2-7|TRBV6-2/TRBV6-3|NA|few
CASSYNGPYEQYF
TGTGCCAGCAGTTACAACGGCCCCTACGAGCAGTACTTC
>TRBJ2-7|TRBV6-1|TRBD2|NA
CASITIGTSGGYEQYF
TGTGCCAGCATAACGATCGGGACTAGCGGGGGGTACGAGCAGTACTTC
>TRBJ2-7|TRBV27|NA|NA
CASSSGTGTFEQYF
TGTGCCAGCAGTTCCGGGACTGGGACCTTTGAGCAGTACTTC
>TRBJ1-5|TRBV7-6|TRBD1|few
CASSLRQGNQPQHF
TGTGCCAGCAGCTTACGACAGGGAAATCAGCCCCAGCATTTT
>TRBJ2-2|TRBV5-1|TRBD2|NA
CASSGIAGSNTGELFF
TGCGCCAGCAGCGGAATAGCGGGCTCGAACACCGGGGAGCTGTTTTTT
>TRBJ2-3|TRBV27|NA|NA
CASSLGGLGTQYF
TGTGCCAGCAGTTTAGGGGGGTTAGGGACGCAGTATTTT